The clone carrying this T cell receptor beta chain was observed many times. As yet, its antigen is unknown. The germline gives CDR1 SGHVS, CDR2 FNYEAQ. The CDR3 covers 12 residues. V was cut by 5 bases and J by 8 bases, with 13 bases left in between. Amplifying from RNA transcripts, the study obtained TCR beta CDR3 regions. Second-round multiplex PCR followed a first-round RT-PCR using HTBI primers. MiXCR was run by TCRdb on the multiplex PCR reads, yielding one entry per CDR3 protein. This sample has just over 600,000 distinct CDR3 sequences, with about a fifth found just once. PBMCs had their origin in fresh peripheral blood (approximately 10 ml). This specimen comes from a study of Graves' ophthalmopathy and Graves' hyperthyroidism. Study-level points and caveats: Ophthalmopathy progression cases were predicted by the model with 55% to 71% sensitivity and 72% to 80% specificity.

The source material was peripheral blood. J is TRBJ2-7 and V is TRBV7-6; D tentatively reads TRBD1 or TRBD2 (6 bases each). This TCR was recovered from a woman under 30 with stable Graves' hyperthyroidism. Some clones in this sample may be carry-over from other donors' samples. CDR3 region: CASSLRGAQQYF. In DNA form, the CDR3 reads TGTGCCAGCAGCCTTAGGGGGGCTCAGCAGTACTTC.